This TCR beta chain was recorded in a study of OX40 agonist ivuxolimab in advanced cancers. Overall study: Patients got intravenous ivuxolimab at 0.01 to 10 mg/kg every 2 weeks. Dose-escalation cases comprised hepatocellular carcinoma, melanoma, renal cell or head and neck cancer. Earlier treatment with anti-PD-1, anti-PD-L1 or anti-CTLA-4 was permitted, and 30% to 40% had received some.

Worth noting for this clone: Its antigen is not identified.

Study findings and constraints: There was clonal expansion of CD4+ and CD8+ blood T cells by week 6 at 0.1 to 3.0 mg/kg.

Some clones are missing from TCRdb's copy, which holds only in-frame ones; the method was immunoSEQ multiplex PCR. This table holds about 79,000 clones, approximately 85% found once. Looked up from germline, CDR1 is MNHEY and CDR2 is SMNVEV (reference sequence). Trimming cost V 4 bases and J 7 bases; bases outside gene matches: 4. The CDR3 covers 15 residues. This chain connects TRBV27 to TRBJ1-6; 10 nucleotides match TRBD1. The sample was CD4+ or CD8+ T cells sorted from blood, taken in a trial of the OX40 agonist ivuxolimab. This TCR was recovered from an adult with an advanced solid tumor such as melanoma, head and neck, liver or kidney cancer. CDR3 loop: CASSSTDRGNSPLHF. In nucleotides, the CDR3 is TGTGCCAGCAGTTCCACGGACAGGGGGAATTCACCCCTCCACTTT.